What follows are 24 T cell receptor beta chains derived from one specimen sequenced in a study of early T cells in non-severe SARS-CoV-2 infection. Using its own MiXCR run on the 5' RACE reads, TCRdb lists one record per CDR3 protein. The sample carries 26,000 or so distinct CDR3 sequences, approximately 4.1% recorded once. Sequencing was done on a sample of whole blood. The receptors here all came from an adult who was a healthcare worker with PCR-confirmed SARS-CoV-2 infection or an uninfected control (not recorded which).

This clonotype was detected many times. This chain joins TRBV18 and TRBJ2-5; D ambiguous. This CDR3 is 14 amino acids long. Germline V lookup: CDR1 KGHSH, CDR2 LQKENI. V lost 4 bases, J lost 2 bases, and 11 bases lay in between. CDR3 DNA sequence: TGTGCCAGCTCACTCGCCGGACCTCAAGAGACCCAGTACTTC. This gives the protein CASSLAGPQETQYF. Full variable domain (rest looked up from reference TRBV18 and TRBJ2-5): NAGVMQNPRHLVRRRGQEARLRCSPMKGHSHVYWYRQLPEEGLKFMVYLQKENIIDESGMPKERFSAEFPKEGPSILRIQQVVRGDSAAYFCASSLAGPQETQYFGPGTRLLVL.

At least ten counts were recorded for this clonotype. This chain joins TRBV7-9 and TRBJ2-5; the D is unclear. The germline V and J ends were trimmed by 5 bases and 2 bases, with 12 bases remaining between them. Germline V gives CDR1 SEHNR, CDR2 FQNEAQ (reference sequence). This CDR3 comprises 14 residues. CDR3 in amino acids: CASSTWDGQETQYF. CDR3 coding DNA: TGTGCCAGCAGCACTTGGGATGGTCAAGAGACCCAGTACTTC.

At least ten counts were recorded for this clonotype. The CDR3 DNA sequence: TGCAGTGCTCCCTACTTCGATAGACAGGGGGCAACCGGGGAGCTGTTTTTT. It codes for CSAPYFDRQGATGELFF. This chain joins TRBV20-1 and TRBJ2-2; 10 bases match TRBD1. CDR1 DFQATT and CDR2 SNEGSKA come from the germline V gene (reference sequence). The CDR3 extends over 17 amino acids. The V segment lost 5 bases and the J segment 5 bases; nucleotides outside the gene matches: 14.

This clonotype was counted between two and nine times. The chain combines TRBV21-1 with TRBJ1-1; TRBD1, the table's D call, lacks a check against the DNA. TRBV21-1 is shown as a pseudogene. The CDR3 loop spans 14 amino acids. The CDR3 nucleotides are TGTGCCAGCAGCACGCCGAGGGGAAACACTGAAGCTTTCTTT. Translating it yields CASSTPRGNTEAFF.

In its sample, this clonotype was seen many times. CDR3 in amino acids: CASSPTGTGYSEQYF. The CDR3 DNA is TGCGCCAGCAGCCCTACCGGGACAGGGTACAGCGAGCAGTACTTC. The V call is TRBV5-1, the J call TRBJ2-7, with 9 bases lining up with TRBD1. Looked up from germline, CDR1 is SGHRS and CDR2 is YFSETQ. CDR3 length equals 15 residues. V lost 4 bases and J lost 6; bases outside the gene matches: 11.

There are many counts of this clonotype. The rearrangement joins TRBV25-1 to TRBJ1-1; D might be TRBD1 (5 bases). Germline CDR1 MGHDK, CDR2 SYGVNS. The CDR3 has 15 residues. V lost 3 bases to trimming and J lost 7 bases, with 18 bases between them. The CDR3 loop reads CASSDREGWTHEAFF. CDR3 DNA sequence: TGTGCCAGCAGTGACAGGGAGGGCTGGACCCATGAAGCTTTCTTT.

Many counts were recorded for this clonotype. The V and J genes are TRBV6-6 and TRBJ1-5; D perhaps matches TRBD1 (6 bases). The CDR3 has 13 amino acids. The germline V gene has CDR1 MNHNY and CDR2 SVGAGI (reference sequence). The V end was cut by 2 bases, the J end by 6 bases, with 8 bases between. CDR3 protein: CASSYNRVQPQHF. CDR3 coding DNA: TGTGCCAGCAGTTACAACAGGGTTCAGCCCCAGCATTTT.

This clonotype was counted at least ten times. This chain links TRBV20-1 with TRBJ2-5, with 10 bases matching TRBD2. The CDR3 extends over 14 amino acids. Germline-derived CDR1 and CDR2 are DFQATT and SNEGSKA (reference sequence). V dropped 0 bases and J dropped 9; count of bases not matched to a gene: 7. The CDR3 nucleotides read TGCAGTGCTAGAGAGACTAGCGGGCCCGGGGCCCAGTACTTC. Encoded protein: CSARETSGPGAQYF.

In this sample, this clonotype turned up many times. The chain joins TRBV6-1 to TRBJ1-5, with D uncertain. Trimming removed 8 bases from V and 4 bases from J, with 21 bases in between. The CDR3 runs 16 residues. Germline V lookup: CDR1 MNHNS, CDR2 SASEGT. This CDR3 is CASGSKATLINQPQHF. The DNA of the CDR3 is TGTGCCAGCGGTTCTAAGGCGACCCTAATAAATCAGCCCCAGCATTTT.

Ten or more counts support this clonotype. This sequence joins TRBV12-3 or TRBV12-4 and TRBJ2-5, with D possibly TRBD2 on 6 matching bases. The CDR3 is 13 residues long. V was pared by 6 bases and J by 5 bases, with 13 bases between. The CDR3 DNA follows: TGTGCCAGCAGCCTGACTAGTTCGGAGACCCAGTACTTC. It translates to CASSLTSSETQYF.

This clonotype rates as medium-sized. The rearrangement links TRBV25-1 to TRBJ2-1, with 8 bases fitting TRBD2. Trimming at V came to 4 bases and at J to 4 bases, leaving 6 bases not matched to a gene. The germline V gene encodes CDR1 MGHDK and CDR2 SYGVNS. The CDR3 contains 15 residues. CDR3 region: CASSAGTRNYNEQFF. The DNA of the CDR3 is TGTGCCAGCAGTGCCGGGACTAGGAATTACAATGAGCAGTTCTTC.

This clonotype was found many times. This chain uses TRBV20-1 with TRBJ2-3; the match to TRBD2 covers 9 bases. Germline lookup yields CDR1 DFQATT and CDR2 SNEGSKA (reference sequence). V trimming: 5 bases; J trimming: 1 base; junction bases outside the gene matches: 7. The CDR3 runs 15 residues. The DNA for the CDR3 is TGCAGTGCTTCAGACATAGCGGGAGGCACAGATACGCAGTATTTT. This translates into CSASDIAGGTDTQYF.

Many counts were recorded for this clonotype. This sequence joins TRBV10-3 and TRBJ2-5; 7 bases are shared with TRBD2. This CDR3 comprises 12 residues. Germline-derived CDR1 and CDR2 are ENHRY and SYGVKD. Trimming took 2 bases from V and 7 from J; bases not matched to a gene: 1. This CDR3 is CAISETSVTQYF. As DNA, the CDR3 is TGTGCCATCAGTGAGACTAGCGTGACCCAGTACTTC.

This clonotype has ten or more counts. The chain carries TRBV4-1 and TRBJ2-3, with 9 bases aligning to TRBD2. V dropped 3 bases and J dropped 6; count of bases not matched to a gene: 19. The germline gives CDR1 MGHRA, CDR2 YSYEKL. This CDR3 is 19 amino acids long. Here the CDR3 reads CASSQESPPWAGGADTQYF. As DNA, the CDR3 is TGCGCCAGCAGCCAGGAGTCCCCACCGTGGGCGGGAGGGGCGGATACGCAGTATTTT.

This clonotype has at least ten counts. The gene calls are TRBV20-1 and TRBJ2-5; D not certain. CDR3 length: 12 amino acids. The germline V and J ends were trimmed by 2 bases and 0 bases, with 4 bases remaining between them. CDR1 and CDR2 from the germline V gene are DFQATT and SNEGSKA (reference sequence). The CDR3 loop reads CSARQYQETQYF. The CDR3, as DNA: TGCAGTGCTAGACAGTACCAAGAGACCCAGTACTTC.

The chain links TRBV7-8 to TRBJ2-7; the match to TRBD2 covers 8 bases. The CDR3 runs to 16 residues. With V trimmed by 5 bases and J by 6 bases, 15 bases remained unmatched. Looked up from germline, CDR1 is SGHVS and CDR2 is FQNEAQ. CDR3 protein: CASSETPGTRLAEQYF. CDR3 coding DNA: TGTGCCAGCAGCGAAACACCCGGGACTAGATTAGCCGAGCAGTACTTC.

There are a few counts of this clonotype. The V and J genes are TRBV6-6 and TRBJ2-7; the match to TRBD2 covers 11 bases. This CDR3 spans 15 amino acids. Germline V CDR1 and CDR2: MNHNY, SVGAGI (reference sequence). The trim removed 0 bases at V and 3 bases at J, leaving 1 base unmatched. CDR3 region: CASSYSTSGSYEQYF. The CDR3 DNA follows: TGTGCCAGCAGTTACTCTACTAGCGGGAGCTACGAGCAGTACTTC.

CDR3: CASSQREGLDEQYF. The CDR3 DNA follows: TGTGCCAGCAGCCAGCGGGAGGGCCTTGACGAGCAGTACTTC. This chain links TRBV27 with TRBJ2-7; the match to TRBD2 covers 10 bases. This CDR3 has 14 residues. The V gene's germline CDR1 is MNHEY and CDR2 SMNVEV (reference sequence). With V trimmed by 6 bases and J by 5 bases, 7 bases remained unmatched.

This clonotype has a count of ten or more. This rearrangement joins TRBV11-2 to TRBJ2-4, with D perhaps matching TRBD2 (6 bases). The CDR3 has 14 amino acids. V shed 4 bases and J shed 1 base, with 8 bases lying between them. Germline V gene sequence: CDR1 SGHAT, CDR2 FQNNGV. CDR3 nucleotides: TGTGCCAGCAGCTCGGGAGTCGCCAAAAACATTCAGTACTTC. Amino acid sequence: CASSSGVAKNIQYF.

The rearrangement uses TRBV6-5 and TRBJ1-3, with 7 bases aligning to TRBD1. The CDR3 has 18 residues. The germline V gene encodes CDR1 MNHEY and CDR2 SVGAGI. Trimming removed 6 bases from V and 0 bases from J; junction bases left unmatched: 14. CDR3 nucleotide sequence: TGTGCCAGCAGCCGCGGGGGGCCAGGGGGATCCTCTGGAAACACCATATATTTT. This gives the protein CASSRGGPGGSSGNTIYF.

This chain links TRBV7-2 with TRBJ2-7, with 7 bases fitting TRBD2. The CDR3 totals 11 residues. The germline V gene encodes CDR1 SGHTA and CDR2 FQGNSA. CDR3 region: CVCERDYEQYF. Here the CDR3 DNA reads TGTGTTTGTGAGCGGGACTACGAGCAGTACTTC. The variable domain in full, with the rest retrieved from reference TRBV7-2 and TRBJ2-7, is GAGVSQSPSNKVTEKGKDVELRCDPISGHTALYWYRQSLGQGLEFLIYFQGNSAPDKSGLPSDRFSAERTGGSVSTLTIQRTQQEDSAVYLCVCERDYEQYFGPGTRLTVT.

This clonotype was observed at least ten times. V is TRBV7-2 and J is TRBJ1-1; 7 positions match TRBD1. CDR3 length equals 14 residues. The V segment lost 5 bases and the J segment 4 bases; nucleotides outside the gene matches: 7. Germline lookup yields CDR1 SGHTA and CDR2 FQGNSA. This chain's CDR3 is CASSPRQGRTEAFF. Here the CDR3 DNA reads TGTGCCAGCAGCCCCCGACAGGGTCGCACTGAAGCTTTCTTT.

This clonotype was seen many times. The chain has TRBV6-2 or TRBV6-3 and TRBJ1-4; 7 bases line up with TRBD1. V trimming: 4 bases; J trimming: 7 bases; junction bases outside the gene matches: 3. CDR3 length: 13 amino acids. Germline V lookup: CDR1 MNHEY, CDR2 SVGEGT. CDR3 in amino acids: CASSSTGSEKLFF. CDR3 in DNA: TGTGCCAGCAGTTCGACAGGGAGTGAAAAACTGTTTTTT.

This clonotype has just a few counts. The chain carries TRBV19 and TRBJ2-1; D not resolved. The CDR3 consists of 13 residues. The ends were cut back, 3 bases at V and 4 bases at J, with 7 bases in the middle. CDR1 and CDR2 (germline): LNHDA, SQIVND (reference sequence). The CDR3 loop reads CASSIERYNEQFF. CDR3 bases: TGTGCCAGTAGTATCGAACGGTACAATGAGCAGTTCTTC.